A selection of T cell receptor beta chains follows, all from one sample in a study of monozygotic twins with inflammatory bowel disease. TCRdb reworked the 5' RACE reads into one entry per CDR3 protein, no DNA. The sample table sets out 300,000 to 350,000 distinct CDR3 sequences. Input material: blood. The receptor set was obtained from a human donor with ulcerative colitis or Crohn's disease, or a healthy co-twin of an affected twin (not recorded which). CDR3s include the opening cysteine and the closing phenylalanine or tryptophan.

J,length,V,CDR3
TRBJ2-1,15,TRBV11-2,CASSSAGSSYNEQFF
TRBJ1-1,12,TRBV12-3/TRBV12-4,CASNGQNTEAFF
TRBJ2-3,14,TRBV5-4,CASSLASAGDTQYF
TRBJ2-7,14,TRBV6-1,CASRRTRSSYEQYF
TRBJ1-5,14,TRBV7-8,CASSLGTGWQPQHF
TRBJ2-5,15,TRBV5-1,CASSLQGAGGETQYF
TRBJ2-3,12,TRBV29-1,CSVEAGRDTQYF
TRBJ2-3,15,TRBV5-6,CASSLGTVRSDTQYF
TRBJ1-1,16,TRBV11-2,CASSLDRRELYTEAFF
TRBJ1-2,14,TRBV12-3/TRBV12-4,CASSLRQGRDGYTF
TRBJ2-1,17,TRBV5-6,CASSLASGGPSYNERFF
TRBJ2-1,14,TRBV19,CASKRLADYNEQFF
TRBJ2-1,15,TRBV14,CASSPLAVSYNEQFF
TRBJ2-1,15,TRBV20-1,CSARDLAEPYNEQFF
TRBJ1-5,14,TRBV6-6,CASRSGGEGQPQHF
TRBJ2-7,15,TRBV20-1,CSARSDRSLSYEQYF
TRBJ1-3,20,TRBV7-2,CASSLAPFGGQSRSGNTIYF
TRBJ1-5,13,TRBV5-5,CASSPYSNQPQHF
TRBJ2-1,16,TRBV28,CASSFRASGAYNEQFF
TRBJ2-7,15,TRBV13,CASSFGQGGTYEQYF
TRBJ1-5,15,TRBV6-1,CASSEADPSSQPQHF
TRBJ1-5,19,TRBV11-2,CASSLESWVGGVSNQPQHF
TRBJ2-3,13,TRBV19,CAAARTSTDTQYF
TRBJ1-2,15,TRBV12-3/TRBV12-4,CASRTLGRLPHGYTF
TRBJ2-5,16,TRBV11-1,CASSLNPLAGRETQYF
TRBJ1-2,12,TRBV12-3/TRBV12-4,CASSPDNYGYTF
TRBJ2-2,16,TRBV5-1,CASSLSGSSKSGELFF